These T cell receptor beta chains were read from a single sample in a study of T cell clones after liver transplantation. TCRdb keeps only in-frame clones here, not all; method: immunoSEQ multiplex PCR. The sample records over 60,000 clones, 80% being singletons. Sequencing was performed on CD4+ T cells from blood, taken before liver transplant. The receptor source for this set is a human donor who received a liver transplant. Both conserved end residues are part of each CDR3. D genes are given only for firm matches. Some rows mark clone size as missing; the rest say once, few, many or name a class of expanded clone.

CDR3: CASSVVSGRGYNEQFF; DNA: TGTGCCAGCAGCGTAGTTAGCGGGAGAGGTTACAATGAGCAGTTCTTC; D: TRBD2; size: -; length: 16; V: TRBV9; J: TRBJ2-1
CDR3: CASSLSGGTEAFF; DNA: TGTGCCAGCAGTCTTTCGGGGGGGACTGAAGCTTTCTTT; D: -; size: once; length: 13; V: TRBV7-9; J: TRBJ1-1
CDR3: CASSFGNYGYTF; DNA: TGTGCCAGCAGCTTCGGTAACTATGGCTACACCTTC; D: -; size: few; length: 12; V: TRBV7-2; J: TRBJ1-2
CDR3: CASSLYPAASSYEQYF; DNA: TGTGCCAGCAGCTTATACCCAGCGGCCAGCTCCTACGAGCAGTACTTC; D: -; size: -; length: 16; V: TRBV7-2; J: TRBJ2-7
CDR3: CAIRPRDSEGYTF; DNA: TGTGCCATCAGACCCCGGGACAGCGAAGGCTACACCTTC; D: TRBD1; size: -; length: 13; V: TRBV10-3; J: TRBJ1-2
CDR3: CASSQDRGTGYEKLFF; DNA: TGCGCCAGCAGCCAAGATAGAGGGACAGGGTACGAAAAACTGTTTTTT; D: TRBD1; size: -; length: 16; V: TRBV4-3; J: TRBJ1-4
CDR3: CASGTPSSYEQYF; DNA: TGTGCCAGCGGGACTCCGAGCTCCTACGAGCAGTACTTC; D: -; size: -; length: 13; V: TRBV19; J: TRBJ2-7
CDR3: CASSSSVFGQPQHF; DNA: TGTGCCAGCAGCTCCTCAGTGTTTGGTCAGCCCCAGCATTTT; D: -; size: -; length: 14; V: TRBV9; J: TRBJ1-5
CDR3: CASSPSRLTYEQYF; DNA: TGTGCCAGCAGTCCTTCCCGGCTAACCTACGAGCAGTACTTC; D: -; size: few; length: 14; V: TRBV4-2; J: TRBJ2-7
CDR3: CASNPDSGTDTQYF; DNA: TGTGCCAGCAACCCGGACTCGGGCACAGATACGCAGTATTTT; D: -; size: -; length: 14; V: TRBV2; J: TRBJ2-3
CDR3: CASSFLWGRAPNEQFF; DNA: -; D: -; size: -; length: 16; V: TRBV11-1; J: TRBJ2-1
CDR3: CASSVVLAGEQYF; DNA: TGTGCCAGCAGCGTAGTGCTGGCAGGCGAGCAGTACTTC; D: -; size: once; length: 13; V: TRBV9; J: TRBJ2-7
CDR3: CASSLHPSSYNEQFF; DNA: TGCGCCAGCAGCTTGCACCCTAGCTCCTACAATGAGCAGTTCTTC; D: -; size: -; length: 15; V: TRBV5-1; J: TRBJ2-1
CDR3: CASSGPGQTFYEQYF; DNA: TGTGCCAGCAGTGGACCGGGACAGACTTTTTACGAGCAGTACTTC; D: TRBD1; size: -; length: 15; V: TRBV6-1; J: TRBJ2-7
CDR3: CASRRTSGNYNEQFF; DNA: TGTGCCAGCAGGCGCACTAGCGGAAACTACAATGAGCAGTTCTTC; D: TRBD2; size: once; length: 15; V: TRBV6-1; J: TRBJ2-1
CDR3: CASSTTGGNQPQHF; DNA: TGTGCCAGCAGTACCACAGGGGGCAATCAGCCCCAGCATTTT; D: TRBD1; size: -; length: 14; V: TRBV25-1; J: TRBJ1-5
CDR3: CASSEVAGGGGDTQYF; DNA: TGTGCCAGCAGTGAAGTTGCGGGAGGGGGGGGAGATACGCAGTATTTT; D: TRBD2; size: -; length: 16; V: TRBV2; J: TRBJ2-3
CDR3: CASSLWSRPNTEAFF; DNA: TGTGCCAGCAGTTTATGGTCCAGGCCCAACACTGAAGCTTTCTTT; D: -; size: few; length: 15; V: TRBV28; J: TRBJ1-1
CDR3: CASSPPAHHTDTQYF; DNA: TGTGCCAGCTCACCACCGGCCCACCACACAGATACGCAGTATTTT; D: -; size: -; length: 15; V: TRBV18; J: TRBJ2-3
CDR3: CASTSDSNYGYTF; DNA: TGTGCCAGCACCTCTGACAGTAACTATGGCTACACCTTC; D: -; size: -; length: 13; V: TRBV7-9; J: TRBJ1-2
CDR3: CTIQGVGETQYF; DNA: TGCACCATACAGGGAGTGGGAGAGACCCAGTACTTC; D: -; size: -; length: 12; V: TRBV29-1; J: TRBJ2-5
CDR3: CASSPFVGPNEQFF; DNA: TGCGCCAGCAGCCCCTTCGTAGGACCCAATGAGCAGTTCTTC; D: -; size: -; length: 14; V: TRBV5-1; J: TRBJ2-1
CDR3: CASSWQAQPQRGYTF; DNA: TGTGCCAGCAGTTGGCAGGCCCAACCCCAACGTGGCTACACCTTC; D: -; size: -; length: 15; V: TRBV28; J: TRBJ1-2
CDR3: CASSLRYRNTEAFF; DNA: TGTGCCAGCAGCTTGAGGTACAGGAACACTGAAGCTTTCTTT; D: -; size: -; length: 14; V: TRBV5-4; J: TRBJ1-1
CDR3: CASRKGPANYGYTF; DNA: TGTGCCAGCAGAAAGGGGCCAGCTAACTATGGCTACACCTTC; D: -; size: -; length: 14; V: TRBV28; J: TRBJ1-2
CDR3: CASSQDSNTGELFF; DNA: TGTGCCAGCTCCCAGGACAGTAACACCGGGGAGCTGTTTTTT; D: -; size: -; length: 14; V: TRBV18; J: TRBJ2-2
CDR3: CASSTGVYQETQYF; DNA: TGTGCCAGCAGTACGGGGGTGTACCAAGAGACCCAGTACTTC; D: -; size: -; length: 14; V: TRBV2; J: TRBJ2-5
CDR3: CASGVSRMNTEAFF; DNA: TGCGCCAGCGGGGTCAGTCGGATGAACACTGAAGCTTTCTTT; D: -; size: -; length: 14; V: TRBV10-1; J: TRBJ1-1
CDR3: CASSSTSGRTYNEQFF; DNA: TGTGCCAGCAGTTCCACAAGCGGGAGGACCTACAATGAGCAGTTCTTC; D: TRBD2; size: -; length: 16; V: TRBV27; J: TRBJ2-1
CDR3: CASSFTSIQETQYF; DNA: TGCGCCAGCAGCTTTACTAGTATTCAAGAGACCCAGTACTTC; D: -; size: -; length: 14; V: TRBV5-1; J: TRBJ2-5
CDR3: CASSRRREGADTQYF; DNA: TGCGCCAGCAGCCGAAGGCGGGAGGGGGCAGATACGCAGTATTTT; D: TRBD2; size: -; length: 15; V: TRBV4-1; J: TRBJ2-3
CDR3: CASSQLAFQETQYF; DNA: TGCGCCAGCAGCCAACTAGCGTTCCAAGAGACCCAGTACTTC; D: -; size: -; length: 14; V: TRBV4-3; J: TRBJ2-5
CDR3: CASSTPGQYEQYF; DNA: TGCGCCAGCAGCACCCCGGGACAGTACGAGCAGTACTTC; D: TRBD1; size: -; length: 13; V: TRBV5-1; J: TRBJ2-7
CDR3: CASGGQLSNQPQHF; DNA: TGTGCCAGCGGGGGACAACTTAGCAATCAGCCCCAGCATTTT; D: -; size: -; length: 14; V: TRBV2; J: TRBJ1-5
CDR3: CASSHSRTGYAEAFF; DNA: TGTGCCAGCAGTCATTCTCGGACAGGGTACGCTGAAGCTTTCTTT; D: TRBD1; size: -; length: 15; V: TRBV28; J: TRBJ1-1
CDR3: CARSPLSSTF; DNA: TGTGCCAGAAGCCCGCTCTCGTCTACCTTC; D: -; size: -; length: 10; V: TRBV5-3; J: TRBJ1-2
CDR3: CASSVRDGDTQYF; DNA: TGTGCCAGCAGTGTCAGGGACGGCGATACGCAGTATTTT; D: -; size: -; length: 13; V: TRBV6-1; J: TRBJ2-3
CDR3: CASSLVREKLFF; DNA: TGTGCCAGCAGTTTGGTGAGGGAAAAACTGTTTTTT; D: -; size: -; length: 12; V: TRBV28; J: TRBJ1-4
CDR3: CAIRRLAGKDNEQFF; DNA: TGTGCCATCAGGAGACTAGCGGGAAAGGACAATGAGCAGTTCTTC; D: TRBD2; size: -; length: 15; V: TRBV10-3; J: TRBJ2-1
CDR3: CSPPRCVELFF; DNA: TGCAGTCCCCCGAGGTGTGTGGAACTGTTTTTT; D: -; size: once; length: 11; V: TRBV20-1; J: TRBJ1-4
CDR3: CASSRTGKNEQFF; DNA: TGTGCCAGCTCTCGGACAGGGAAGAATGAGCAGTTCTTC; D: TRBD1; size: -; length: 13; V: TRBV6-4; J: TRBJ2-1
CDR3: CASSLIVAWDTQYF; DNA: TGTGCCAGCAGCTTAATCGTCGCCTGGGATACGCAGTATTTT; D: -; size: -; length: 14; V: TRBV7-9; J: TRBJ2-3
CDR3: CASSLVPGASYEQYF; DNA: TGCGCCAGCAGCTTGGTTCCAGGGGCGTCCTACGAGCAGTACTTC; D: -; size: medium-sized; length: 15; V: TRBV5-1; J: TRBJ2-7